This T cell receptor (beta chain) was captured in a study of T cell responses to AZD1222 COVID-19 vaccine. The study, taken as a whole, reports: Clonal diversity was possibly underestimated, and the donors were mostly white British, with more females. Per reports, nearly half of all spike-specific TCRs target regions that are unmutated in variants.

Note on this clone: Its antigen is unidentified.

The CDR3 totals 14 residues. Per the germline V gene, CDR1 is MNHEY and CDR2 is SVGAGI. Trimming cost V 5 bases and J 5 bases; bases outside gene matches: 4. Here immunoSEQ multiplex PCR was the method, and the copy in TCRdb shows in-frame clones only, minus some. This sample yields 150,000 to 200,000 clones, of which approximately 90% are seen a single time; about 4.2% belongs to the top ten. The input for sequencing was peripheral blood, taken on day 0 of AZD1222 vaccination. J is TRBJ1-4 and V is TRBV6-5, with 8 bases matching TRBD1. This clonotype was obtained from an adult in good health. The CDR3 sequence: CASSRDRSNEKLFF. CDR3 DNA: TGTGCCAGCAGTAGGGACAGGTCGAATGAAAAACTGTTTTTT.